In this sample, the clone carrying this TCR beta chain turned up many times. Its antigen is currently unknown. The sample belongs to a study of T cells in Graves' hyperthyroidism and ophthalmopathy. Study in general: Peripheral blood was secured at the point of initial diagnosis, before any treatment. Notes on the study in general: Expanded thyroid clonotypes (above 0.001) were mostly also found in blood.

The CDR3 consists of 16 residues. Deletions cut 2 bases from V and 0 bases from J, with 11 bases between. Germline loops: CDR1 LGHDT, CDR2 YNNKEL (reference sequence). TCR beta CDR3 region amplification was performed from RNA transcripts. In the first-round RT-PCR of the TCR CDR3, the HTBI primer set was used. TCRdb re-analysed the multiplex PCR reads in MiXCR, keeping a single row per CDR3 protein. The top ten clones hold approximately 60% of a sample with under 350,000 distinct CDR3 sequences, 15% to 20% of them seen once. Duration under 3 months, a NOSPECS grade of at least 4, and a Clinical Activity Score of at least 3 characterized the ophthalmopathy patients. Not enrolled were patients with uncontrolled infection, other autoimmune disease, pregnancy or lactation.

This chain uses TRBV3-1 with TRBJ2-1; D is undetermined. The TCR originated in a woman in her sixties with Graves' ophthalmopathy. Material: blood. The CDR3 bases are TGTGCCAGCAGCCAACTTCCTGGTTCCTCCTACAATGAGCAGTTCTTC. Translated: CASSQLPGSSYNEQFF.